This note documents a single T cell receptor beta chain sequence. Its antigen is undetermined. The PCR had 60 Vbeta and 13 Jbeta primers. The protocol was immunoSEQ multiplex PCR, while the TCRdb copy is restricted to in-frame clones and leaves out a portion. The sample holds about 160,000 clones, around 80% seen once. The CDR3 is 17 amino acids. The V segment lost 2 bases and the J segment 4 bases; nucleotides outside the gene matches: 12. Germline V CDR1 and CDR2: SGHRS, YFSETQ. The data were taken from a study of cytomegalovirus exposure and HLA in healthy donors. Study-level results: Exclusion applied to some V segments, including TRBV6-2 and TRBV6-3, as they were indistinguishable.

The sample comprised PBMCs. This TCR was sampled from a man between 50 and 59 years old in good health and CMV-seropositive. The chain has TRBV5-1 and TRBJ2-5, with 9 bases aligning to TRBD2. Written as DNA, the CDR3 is TGCGCCAGCAGCTTCCTTCCAGCGGGGGGCGCAGGAGAGACCCAGTACTTC. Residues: CASSFLPAGGAGETQYF.